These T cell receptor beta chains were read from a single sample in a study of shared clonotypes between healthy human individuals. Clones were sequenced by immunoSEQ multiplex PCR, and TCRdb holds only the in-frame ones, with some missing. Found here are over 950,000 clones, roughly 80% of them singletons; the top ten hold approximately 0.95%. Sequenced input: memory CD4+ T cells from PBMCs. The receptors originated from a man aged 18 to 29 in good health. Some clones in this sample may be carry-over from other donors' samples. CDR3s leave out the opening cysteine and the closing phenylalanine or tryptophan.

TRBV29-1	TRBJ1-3	SVEIAGSSGNTIY
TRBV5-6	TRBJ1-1	ASSLGRAGGWNTEAF
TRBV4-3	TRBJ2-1	ASSQVLAGGPTNEQF
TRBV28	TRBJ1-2	ASSWNRDSGAT
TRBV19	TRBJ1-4	ASKVLDGKLF
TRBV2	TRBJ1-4	ASSTDRGSEKLF
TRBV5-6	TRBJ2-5	ASSLNVGQLETQY
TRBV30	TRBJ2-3	AWSPGTGNQGSHTQY
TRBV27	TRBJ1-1	ASSLFFRQGMNTEAF
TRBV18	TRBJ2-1	ASSPSQGKGNEQF
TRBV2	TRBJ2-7	AGGGSGSEQY
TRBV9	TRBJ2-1	ASSPRLASYNEQF
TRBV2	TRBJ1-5	ASSRISNQPQH
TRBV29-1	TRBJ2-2	SVETGTGLSETNTGELF
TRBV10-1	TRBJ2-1	ASSDTRTAQREQF
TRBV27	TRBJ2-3	ASTHYRTSGINHTQY
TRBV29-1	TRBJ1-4	SVEGQGEKLF
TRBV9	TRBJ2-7	ASSVATSGPYEQY
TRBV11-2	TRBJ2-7	ASSLARLGPVPQY
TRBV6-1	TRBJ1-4	ASSVPPSREKLF
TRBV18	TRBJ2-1	ASSPADSSYNEQF
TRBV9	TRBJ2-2	ASSVDGGLYTGELF
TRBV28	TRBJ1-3	ASSPGGAQWAGNTIY
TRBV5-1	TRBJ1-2	ASTKPGRYGYT
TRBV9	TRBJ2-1	ASSVAGQGAYNEQF
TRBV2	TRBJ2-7	ASSGQGYEQY
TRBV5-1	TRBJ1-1	ASSIGTGGNGEAF
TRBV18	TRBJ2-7	ASSRREREYEQY
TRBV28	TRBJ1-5	ASSLRSGGVGISNQPQH
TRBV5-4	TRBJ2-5	ASSKGQPQETQY
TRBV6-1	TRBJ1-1	ASSETGSLEAF
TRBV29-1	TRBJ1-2	SVEGRGVNYGYT